These 27 T cell receptor beta chains were sequenced from one sample in a study of T cell responses to AZD1222 COVID-19 vaccine. Measured with immunoSEQ multiplex PCR; TCRdb has only the in-frame clones, and not every one. Of some 150,000 clones listed, about nine tenths are singletons. Sequencing was performed on peripheral blood, taken on day 0 of AZD1222 vaccination. The receptors here all came from an adult in good health.

The chain uses TRBV5-1 and TRBJ2-7; D unresolved. The CDR3 sequence is 11 residues long. In germline, CDR1 is SGHRS, CDR2 YFSETQ. Trimming pared 3 bases from V and 2 bases from J, leaving 3 bases between. CDR3 protein: CASSSTYEQYF. For the CDR3, the DNA is TGCGCCAGCAGCTCGACCTACGAGCAGTACTTC.

CDR3 in DNA: TGTGCCAGCCTGGGACAGGCGAACACCGGGGAGCTGTTTTTT. Protein: CASLGQANTGELFF. The chain uses TRBV2 and TRBJ2-2, with TRBD1 matching over 8 bases. Germline CDR1 and CDR2: SNHLY and FYNNEI. With V trimmed by 8 bases and J by 0 bases, 2 bases remained unmatched. The CDR3 is made up of 14 amino acids.

The gene calls are TRBV5-4 and TRBJ1-3; the match to TRBD1 covers 7 bases. J lost 2 bases, V lost 0 bases, and 8 bases had no gene match. This CDR3 has 17 amino acids. Germline values: CDR1 SGHNT, CDR2 YYREEE (reference sequence). The CDR3 loop is CASSLAGPTGAGNTIYF. DNA of the CDR3: TGTGCCAGCAGCTTGGCGGGACCAACAGGGGCTGGAAACACCATATATTTT.

The chain uses TRBV11-3 and TRBJ2-3, with D perhaps matching TRBD1 (6 bases). Germline lookup yields CDR1 SGHNT and CDR2 YENEEA. This CDR3 is built from 16 residues. V was clipped by 5 bases and J by 0 bases, with 15 bases between them. Here the CDR3 reads CASSPGTSFSTDTQYF. The CDR3 DNA reads TGTGCCAGCAGCCCCGGGACATCTTTTAGCACAGATACGCAGTATTTT.

The genes are TRBV5-4 and TRBJ2-1; TRBD1 might be the D (6 bases). Between the trimmed V and J ends, which lost 7 bases and 8 bases, there was a span of 16 bases. Per germline, CDR1 SGHNT and CDR2 YYREEE (reference sequence). The CDR3 has 13 amino acids. The CDR3 here is CASGKGGGDEQFF. The CDR3 nucleotides are TGTGCCAGCGGTAAAGGGGGTGGGGATGAGCAGTTCTTC.

The chain is built from TRBV21-1 and TRBJ2-7; the D call TRBD1 from the table was never checked on the DNA. TRBV21-1 is an annotated pseudogene. The CDR3 totals 17 residues. The CDR3 DNA follows: TGTGCCAGCAGCAAAGAGGGGACAGGGGACGGGGGCTACGAGCAGTACTTC. Its protein is CASSKEGTGDGGYEQYF.

The V and J genes are TRBV5-5 and TRBJ1-3, with unresolved D. This CDR3 contains 15 residues. V was clipped by 2 bases and J by 0 bases, with 9 bases between them. CDR1 and CDR2 (germline): SGHKS, YYEKEE (reference sequence). This CDR3 is CASSFGNSSGNTIYF. CDR3 nucleotides: TGTGCCAGCAGCTTCGGAAACAGCTCTGGAAACACCATATATTTT.

The chain uses TRBV5-6 and TRBJ1-6; a weak D match, TRBD1 (5 bases). CDR1 is SGHDT and CDR2 is YYEEEE in the germline V gene. This CDR3 spans 16 amino acids. Trimming cost V 2 bases and J 10 bases, with 19 bases left between them. The CDR3 loop is CASSFPGRPVSSPLHF. The CDR3 coding sequence is TGTGCCAGCAGCTTCCCGGGGCGGCCAGTCAGCTCACCCCTCCACTTT. The full variable domain, rest sourced from reference TRBV5-6 and TRBJ1-6, is DAGVTQSPTHLIKTRGQQVTLRCSPKSGHDTVSWYQQALGQGPQFIFQYYEEEERQRGNFPDRFSGHQFPNYSSELNVNALLLGDSALYLCASSFPGRPVSSPLHFGNGTRLTVT.

The gene calls are TRBV28 and TRBJ2-7; maybe TRBD1 (5 bases). Trimming removed 5 bases at V and 5 bases at J, with 22 bases between. Per the germline V gene, CDR1 is MDHEN and CDR2 is SYDVKM. The CDR3 covers 16 residues. For the CDR3, the DNA is TGTGCCAGCAGTCCAGTTTCTCTGGGGCGTTGGGACGAGCAGTACTTC. This encodes CASSPVSLGRWDEQYF.

This sequence joins TRBV28 and TRBJ2-7; D perhaps matches TRBD1 (7 bases). Trimming removed 3 bases at V and 4 bases at J, with 16 bases between. Germline V lookup: CDR1 MDHEN, CDR2 SYDVKM. The CDR3 runs 15 residues. For the CDR3, the DNA is TGTGCCAGCAGTTTCTCCCAGGGGGAGGCGTACGAGCAGTACTTC. Its protein is CASSFSQGEAYEQYF.

The chain recombines TRBV28 with TRBJ2-1; 13 bases map to TRBD2. The germline V gene encodes CDR1 MDHEN and CDR2 SYDVKM. The CDR3 has 17 amino acids. V dropped 3 bases and J dropped 4; count of bases not matched to a gene: 6. The CDR3 DNA sequence: TGTGCCAGCAGTTTGGAGACTAGCGGGGGGTTGTACAATGAGCAGTTCTTC. Its protein product is CASSLETSGGLYNEQFF.

This clone was found a few times. The V call is TRBV3-1 (or the pseudogene TRBV3-2), the J call TRBJ1-2, with D uncertain. Trimming pared 5 bases from V and 8 bases from J, leaving 9 bases between. The germline V gene encodes CDR1 LGHDT and CDR2 YNNKEL (reference sequence). This CDR3 spans 11 amino acids. Written as DNA, the CDR3 is TGTGCCAGCAGCGGGGATTTCGGCTACACCTTC. This translates into CASSGDFGYTF.

The rearrangement joins TRBV7-9 to TRBJ2-3; 11 bases line up with TRBD2. The CDR3 sequence is 16 residues long. V was clipped by 5 bases and J by 6 bases; unmatched bases: 10. Germline values: CDR1 SEHNR, CDR2 FQNEAQ (reference sequence). The CDR3 DNA follows: TGTGCCAGCAGCCCAGGGACTAGCGGACTTTTGGATACGCAGTATTTT. It encodes CASSPGTSGLLDTQYF.

This chain connects TRBV28 to TRBJ2-5; 8 positions agree with TRBD1. V shed 5 bases, J shed 3 bases, and the junction held 11 bases outside the gene matches. This CDR3 spans 16 amino acids. Germline V lookup: CDR1 MDHEN, CDR2 SYDVKM. CDR3 in amino acids: CASSQLQGVGKETQYF. The CDR3 DNA is TGTGCCAGCAGTCAACTACAGGGGGTAGGGAAAGAGACCCAGTACTTC.

The chain employs TRBV5-1 and TRBJ1-2; a weak D match, TRBD1 (6 bases). The CDR3 has 13 residues. CDR1 and CDR2 (germline): SGHRS, YFSETQ. With 5 bases removed from V and 4 bases from J, the gap between germline ends came to 12 bases. As DNA, the CDR3 is TGCGCCAGCAGTCCGGACAGCGGCTATGGCTACACCTTC. Amino acid sequence: CASSPDSGYGYTF. The whole variable domain, filled in from reference TRBV5-1 and TRBJ1-2, reads KAGVTQTPRYLIKTRGQQVTLSCSPISGHRSVSWYQQTPGQGLQFLFEYFSETQRNKGNFPGRFSGRQFSNSRSEMNVSTLELGDSALYLCASSPDSGYGYTFGSGTRLTVV.

J is TRBJ2-7 and V is TRBV27; possible D gene TRBD1, 6 bases. The CDR3 sequence is 13 residues long. The germline V and J ends were trimmed by 3 bases and 5 bases, with 11 bases remaining between them. Germline CDR1 reads MNHEY; CDR2 reads SMNVEV (reference sequence). The CDR3 nucleotides are TGTGCCAGCAGTTTTATGGACAGCAACGAGCAGTACTTC. Amino acid sequence: CASSFMDSNEQYF.

The chain uses TRBV3-1 (or the pseudogene TRBV3-2) and TRBJ2-7; D might be TRBD1 or TRBD2, each matching 5 bases. Trimming took 5 bases from V and 5 from J, leaving 22 bases between them. The CDR3 has 16 amino acids. CDR1 is LGHDT, CDR2 YNNKEL, per germline (reference sequence). As DNA, the CDR3 is TGTGCCAGCAGCTCAAGAGGGGTAGGCGTAGGCGACGAGCAGTACTTC. It codes for CASSSRGVGVGDEQYF.

The chain has TRBV7-9 and TRBJ1-2; TRBD1 matches 9 bases. V was pared by 4 bases and J by 9 bases, with 12 bases of the junction left unmatched. This CDR3 contains 15 residues. The germline CDR1 and CDR2 sequences are SEHNR and FQNEAQ (reference sequence). The CDR3 DNA sequence: TGTGCCAGCAGCTGGGACAGGGCTGGGTACGATCGCTACACCTTC. Amino acids: CASSWDRAGYDRYTF.

The V and J genes are TRBV12-3 or TRBV12-4 and TRBJ1-5; D unresolved. This CDR3 is 13 amino acids long. Trimming stripped 6 bases from V and 1 base from J, with 7 bases between. The CDR3 here is CASRVGSNQPQHF. As DNA, the CDR3 is TGTGCCAGCAGGGTAGGGAGCAATCAGCCCCAGCATTTT.

V usage is TRBV19 and J usage is TRBJ2-2; possibly TRBD2 for D (5 bases). This CDR3 is 15 amino acids long. V was clipped by 1 base and J by 4 bases, with 10 bases between them. Germline V CDR1 and CDR2: LNHDA, SQIVND (reference sequence). In DNA form, the CDR3 reads TGTGCCAGTAGTATAGGAGGGATCTCCACCGGGGAGCTGTTTTTT. Protein: CASSIGGISTGELFF.

This chain connects TRBV6-5 to TRBJ2-6, with D unclear. The V gene lost 6 bases and the J gene lost 3 bases, with 6 bases spanning the gap. The CDR3 totals 13 residues. CDR1 is MNHEY, CDR2 SVGAGI, per germline. For the CDR3, the DNA is TGTGCCAGCAGACGTAGTGGGGCCAACGTCCTGACTTTC. It translates to CASRRSGANVLTF.

The J gene is TRBJ2-3, the V gene TRBV11-1, with 7 bases identical to TRBD1. The CDR3 length is 16 residues. The J segment lost 1 base and the V segment lost 6 bases, leaving 10 bases of the junction unmatched. Germline values: CDR1 SGHAT, CDR2 FQDESV (reference sequence). CDR3: CASRREGARGTDTQYF. In nucleotides, the CDR3 is TGTGCCAGCAGAAGAGAGGGGGCGCGGGGCACAGATACGCAGTATTTT. Full variable domain (missing parts from reference TRBV11-1 and TRBJ2-3): EAEVAQSPRYKITEKSQAVAFWCDPISGHATLYWYRQILGQGPELLVQFQDESVVDDSQLPKDRFSAERLKGVDSTLKIQPAELGDSAMYLCASRREGARGTDTQYFGPGTRLTVL.

J is TRBJ1-2 and V is TRBV14, with D unresolved. Germline assignment: CDR1 SGHDN and CDR2 FVKESK. The V gene lost 5 bases and the J gene lost 4 bases, with 11 bases spanning the gap. The CDR3 sequence is 13 residues long. The DNA for the CDR3 is TGTGCCAGCAGCGGAACATTGGGCTATGGCTACACCTTC. Translating gives CASSGTLGYGYTF.

The rearrangement uses TRBV3-1 (or the pseudogene TRBV3-2) and TRBJ2-3, with D hard to call. The germline gives CDR1 LGHDT, CDR2 YNNKEL (reference sequence). The germline V and J ends were trimmed by 1 base and 8 bases, with 10 bases remaining between them. The CDR3 sequence is 13 residues long. CDR3 amino acids: CASSQGSTGTQYF. The CDR3 DNA sequence: TGTGCCAGCAGCCAAGGATCCACGGGTACGCAGTATTTT.

The chain uses TRBV24-1 and TRBJ1-1; the D gene is possibly TRBD1 (6 bases). The CDR3 has 15 amino acids. V was trimmed by 5 bases and J by 1 base, leaving 13 bases between them. From germline, CDR1 is KGHDR and CDR2 SFDVKD. The CDR3 DNA reads as TGTGCCACCAGTGCAAAACAGGGACAGAACACTGAAGCTTTCTTT. Protein product: CATSAKQGQNTEAFF.

The chain is built from TRBV18 and TRBJ2-7; perhaps TRBD1 as D (5 bases). The CDR3 contains 12 residues. CDR1 is KGHSH and CDR2 is LQKENI in the germline V gene. Trimming left V 0 bases short and J 7 bases short, with 7 bases between. CDR3 nucleotide sequence: TGTGCCAGCTCACCACCGGGGCCGGAGCAGTACTTC. This sequence encodes CASSPPGPEQYF.

The chain is built from TRBV6-5 and TRBJ2-7; D may be TRBD2 (5 bases). With 8 bases removed from V and 1 base from J, the gap between germline ends came to 18 bases. The CDR3 consists of 15 residues. Germline values: CDR1 MNHEY, CDR2 SVGAGI. The CDR3 protein is CASSLSWEQSYEQYF. CDR3 bases: TGTGCCAGCTCTTTATCGTGGGAGCAATCCTACGAGCAGTACTTC.